Below, 21 T cell receptor beta chains from the same sample are listed, as sequenced in a study of cytomegalovirus exposure and HLA in healthy donors. The PCR made use of 60 Vbeta and 13 Jbeta primers. Sequenced by immunoSEQ multiplex PCR; TCRdb stores in-frame clones only, minus some. This sample's clone table lists under 90,000 clones. Material for sequencing was PBMCs. The source is a man in his fifties or sixties in good health and CMV-seropositive.

CDR3 residues: CASSRDSGGGEQYV. DNA of the CDR3: TGTGCCAGTAGCCGAGATTCCGGCGGTGGGGAGCAGTACGTC. The V and J genes are TRBV19 and TRBJ2-7; no definite D call. The CDR3 has 14 residues. Between the trimmed V and J ends, which lost 6 bases and 7 bases, there was a span of 19 bases. CDR1 is LNHDA and CDR2 is SQIVND in the germline V gene (reference sequence).

This chain connects TRBV7-2 to TRBJ2-7; 9 bases are shared with TRBD2. CDR3 length: 14 residues. CDR1 SGHTA and CDR2 FQGNSA come from the germline V gene. With 5 bases clipped from V and 12 bases from J, the junction kept 14 bases outside the gene matches. CDR3 residues: CASSPGTSSFNAYF. CDR3 sequence (DNA): TGTGCCAGCAGCCCCGGGACTAGCTCGTTCAACGCGTACTTC.

The chain recombines TRBV30 with TRBJ1-1; 8 nucleotides line up with TRBD1. After removal of 8 bases from V and 5 bases from J, the junction contained 7 bases not matched to a gene. The CDR3 sequence is 12 residues long. CDR1 and CDR2 (germline): GTSNPN, SVGIG (reference sequence). CDR3 nucleotides: TGTGCCAGAGACAGGGGAGGGACTGAAGCTTTCTTT. Its translation: CARDRGGTEAFF.

The chain carries TRBV15 and TRBJ2-1; TRBD2 is a possible D gene (5 bases). The ends were cut back, 0 bases at V and 9 bases at J, with 21 bases in the middle. The CDR3 spans 17 residues. Germline V gene lookup returns CDR1 LNHNV and CDR2 YYDKDF (reference sequence). The CDR3 is CATSRERSSPIRSEQFF. Here the CDR3 DNA reads TGTGCCACCAGCAGAGAGAGGTCTAGCCCTATCCGGAGTGAGCAGTTCTTC.

This chain joins TRBV19 and TRBJ2-7; 13 bases align to TRBD2. The J segment lost 1 base and the V segment lost 6 bases, leaving 3 bases of the junction unmatched. Germline values: CDR1 LNHDA, CDR2 SQIVND (reference sequence). The CDR3 runs 15 residues. The CDR3 loop is CASRGLAGRSYEQYF. The CDR3 DNA is TGTGCCAGTAGGGGACTAGCGGGACGATCCTACGAGCAGTACTTC. Variable domain in full (rest from reference TRBV19 and TRBJ2-7): DGGITQSPKYLFRKEGQNVTLSCEQNLNHDAMYWYRQDPGQGLRLIYYSQIVNDFQKGDIAEGYSVSREKKESFPLTVTSAQKNPTAFYLCASRGLAGRSYEQYFGPGTRLTVT.

DNA of the CDR3: TGTGCCAGCAGCCAAAACCGGGACTATGGCTACACCTTC. Its translation is CASSQNRDYGYTF. This chain links TRBV14 with TRBJ1-2; D is unclear. Germline V gene sequence: CDR1 SGHDN, CDR2 FVKESK. The V gene lost 2 bases and the J gene lost 3 bases, with 7 bases spanning the gap. CDR3 size: 13 residues.

CDR3 residues: CASSPGQHGYTF. CDR3 bases: TGTGCCAGCTCACCGGGACAGCATGGCTACACCTTC. V and J are TRBV18 and TRBJ1-2; 7 bases match TRBD1. Germline V gene lookup returns CDR1 KGHSH and CDR2 LQKENI. Unmatched junction bases numbered 1, after V lost 3 bases and J lost 6 bases. The CDR3 runs 12 residues.

The rearrangement links TRBV5-1 to TRBJ2-3; D remains ambiguous. V lost 0 bases and J 5 bases, leaving 7 bases between the germline ends. This CDR3 has 13 residues. Germline V gene lookup returns CDR1 SGHRS and CDR2 YFSETQ. The CDR3 here is CASSLDSEDTQYF. In DNA, the CDR3 is TGCGCCAGCAGCTTGGACTCTGAAGATACGCAGTATTTT.

The J gene is TRBJ1-2, the V gene TRBV5-4; 9 nucleotides align to TRBD1. This CDR3 is 14 amino acids long. The germline V gene encodes CDR1 SGHNT and CDR2 YYREEE (reference sequence). The V and J ends lost 4 bases and 8 bases, in that order; junction bases with no gene match: 9. This chain's CDR3 is CASSRDRVPRGYTF. The CDR3 DNA follows: TGTGCCAGCAGCCGGGACAGGGTACCAAGGGGCTACACCTTC.

The chain couples TRBV7-9 to TRBJ2-2; D gene ambiguous. The CDR3 runs 12 residues. In germline, CDR1 is SEHNR, CDR2 FQNEAQ (reference sequence). Trimming left V 8 bases short and J 4 bases short, with 8 bases between. This CDR3 is CASSLITGELFF. The CDR3 bases are TGTGCCAGCTCCCTAATCACCGGGGAGCTGTTTTTT.

CDR3 in DNA: TGTGCCAGCAGTTACTCGACAACTGGAAACACCATATATTTT. Residues: CASSYSTTGNTIYF. This sequence joins TRBV6-6 and TRBJ1-3, with D uncertain. CDR1 and CDR2 (germline): MNHNY, SVGAGI (reference sequence). The V end lost 0 bases, the J end lost 2 bases, and 5 bases lay between the germline ends. This CDR3 comprises 14 residues.

The J gene is TRBJ2-7, the V gene TRBV6-5; possibly TRBD2 for D (6 bases). Germline CDR1 reads MNHEY; CDR2 reads SVGAGI. The germline V and J ends were trimmed by 0 bases and 3 bases, with 12 bases remaining between them. The CDR3 contains 15 residues. The CDR3 DNA reads as TGTGCCAGCAGTTACTCTGGCGGAGGGGTCTACGAGCAGTACGTC. This sequence encodes CASSYSGGGVYEQYV.

V and J are TRBV6-5 and TRBJ2-7; D is possibly TRBD1 (6 bases). Germline V gene lookup returns CDR1 MNHEY and CDR2 SVGAGI. Trimming left V 2 bases short and J 3 bases short, with 11 bases between. The CDR3 has 14 amino acids. CDR3 sequence: CASSYKDSYYEQYF. DNA for the CDR3: TGTGCCAGCAGTTACAAGGACAGCTACTACGAGCAGTACTTC.

As to this clone: One end of the junction fails to match germline, which may point to a read error. The V and J genes are TRBV11-3 and TRBJ2-5, with D perhaps TRBD2 (6 bases). The CDR3 spans 15 residues. CDR1 SGHNT and CDR2 YENEEA come from the germline V gene. CDR3 sequence (DNA): TGTGCCAGCAGCCCCCCGGGCGGGAACCATGAGACCCAGTACTTC. This encodes CASSPPGGNHETQYF.

The J gene is TRBJ1-4, the V gene TRBV27, with D uncertain. Germline CDR1 reads MNHEY; CDR2 reads SMNVEV (reference sequence). The CDR3 has 14 amino acids. The ends were cut back, 5 bases at V and 0 bases at J, with 7 bases in the middle. The CDR3 loop is CASSGTATNEKLFF. CDR3 in DNA: TGTGCCAGCAGTGGCACAGCAACTAATGAAAAACTGTTTTTT.

The rearrangement uses TRBV4-1 and TRBJ1-4; no clear D gene. CDR1 and CDR2 (germline): MGHRA, YSYEKL. The length of the CDR3 is 13 residues. Trimming removed 2 bases at V and 7 bases at J, with 8 bases between. The DNA of the CDR3 is TGCGCCAGCAGCCAACCCCGCGGTGAAAAACTGTTTTTT. It codes for CASSQPRGEKLFF.

The genes are TRBV18 and TRBJ2-1; 7 nucleotides match TRBD1. The CDR3 extends over 13 amino acids. The V and J ends lost 3 bases and 6 bases, in that order; junction bases with no gene match: 2. Germline V gene lookup returns CDR1 KGHSH and CDR2 LQKENI. Written as DNA, the CDR3 is TGTGCCAGCTCACCTTCAGGGGGCAATGAGCAGTTCTTC. Amino acids: CASSPSGGNEQFF.

The chain has TRBV2 and TRBJ2-2, with 10 positions matching TRBD2. Germline CDR1 is SNHLY and CDR2 is FYNNEI. This CDR3 is built from 17 residues. Unmatched junction bases numbered 11, after V lost 3 bases and J lost 7 bases. CDR3 residues: CASSDSGAGGPSGELFF. The DNA of the CDR3 is TGTGCCAGCAGTGACAGTGGAGCGGGAGGGCCGAGCGGGGAGCTGTTTTTT.

The rearrangement links TRBV14 to TRBJ1-2; TRBD1 matches at 7 bases. The CDR3 contains 13 residues. CDR1 is SGHDN and CDR2 is FVKESK in the germline V gene. After removal of 3 bases from V and 7 bases from J, the junction contained 5 bases not matched to a gene. The CDR3 nucleotides read TGTGCCAGCAGCCACTGGCGACAGGGTGGCTACACCTTC. Residues: CASSHWRQGGYTF.

This sequence joins TRBV29-1 and TRBJ2-7, with D maybe TRBD1 (6 bases). There are 13 residues in the CDR3. The germline V and J ends were trimmed by 4 bases and 6 bases, with 16 bases remaining between them. Germline lookup yields CDR1 SQVTM and CDR2 ANQGSEA. Written as DNA, the CDR3 is TGCAGCGTTGTGGGGACACAATTCGGCGAGCAGTACTTC. This codes for CSVVGTQFGEQYF.

This sequence joins TRBV9 and TRBJ2-5; 8 nucleotides line up with TRBD1. The ends lost 3 bases at V and 5 bases at J; junction bases unmatched: 6. The CDR3 has 14 amino acids. The germline gives CDR1 SGDLS, CDR2 YYNGEE. The chain's CDR3 is CASSGGQVIETQYF. The DNA of the CDR3 is TGTGCCAGCAGCGGGGGACAGGTCATCGAGACCCAGTACTTC.